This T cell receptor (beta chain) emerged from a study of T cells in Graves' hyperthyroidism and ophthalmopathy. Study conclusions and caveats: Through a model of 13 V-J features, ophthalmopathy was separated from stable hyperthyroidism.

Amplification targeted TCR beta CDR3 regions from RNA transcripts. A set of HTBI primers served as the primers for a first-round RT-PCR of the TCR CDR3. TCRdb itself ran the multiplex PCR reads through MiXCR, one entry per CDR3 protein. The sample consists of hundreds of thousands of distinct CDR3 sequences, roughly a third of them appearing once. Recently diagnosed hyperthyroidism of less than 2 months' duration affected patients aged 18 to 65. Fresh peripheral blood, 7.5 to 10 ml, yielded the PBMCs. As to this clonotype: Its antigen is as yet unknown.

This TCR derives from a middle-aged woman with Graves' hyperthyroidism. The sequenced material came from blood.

CDR3 sequence (DNA): TGTGCCAGCAGCTTATCCATGACGGGCACCGGGGAGCTGTTTTTT. Translation gives CASSLSMTGTGELFF. The chain has TRBV7-3 and TRBJ2-2, with D uncertain. Germline V gene lookup returns CDR1 SGHTA and CDR2 FQGTGA. Trimming took 2 bases from V and 4 from J, leaving 11 bases between them. This CDR3 has 15 residues.